The rows below give T cell receptor beta chains drawn from one sample of a study of blood T cell repertoires in COVID-19. The table came from immunoSEQ multiplex PCR; TCRdb's copy has only in-frame clones and leaves some out. Of approximately 500,000 clones in the sample, 70% to 90% are singletons; the top ten hold roughly 3.1%. The sample consisted of peripheral blood. The receptors were gathered from a human donor in a cohort sampled during active COVID-19. Each CDR3 is given with its conserved first and last residue. The order of the fields is D gene, clone size, J gene, V gene, CDR3 DNA, CDR3 protein. D genes are given only for firm matches. Clone size is shown for a subset of rows, as once, few, many or a class of expanded clone.

d_call: TRBD2; clone_size: .; j_call: TRBJ2-1; v_call: TRBV6-5; cdr3_nt: TGTGCCAGCAGTCCCCGGACTAGGAGACGGGATGAGCAGTTCTTC; cdr3_aa: CASSPRTRRRDEQFF
d_call: .; clone_size: .; j_call: TRBJ2-7; v_call: TRBV15; cdr3_nt: TGTGCCACCAGGGGAGGGACAGGATCATCTCCCTCCTACGAGCAGTACTTC; cdr3_aa: CATRGGTGSSPSYEQYF
d_call: .; clone_size: .; j_call: TRBJ1-2; v_call: TRBV5-8; cdr3_nt: TGTGCCAGCAGGCGCGGTGGGGCAGGCCCGGGTTTCAATGGCTACACCTTC; cdr3_aa: CASRRGGAGPGFNGYTF
d_call: .; clone_size: .; j_call: TRBJ1-2; v_call: TRBV6-5; cdr3_nt: TGTGCCAGCAGGATAGATGGAGGCGGCTACACCTTC; cdr3_aa: CASRIDGGGYTF
d_call: TRBD1; clone_size: .; j_call: TRBJ2-5; v_call: TRBV7-9; cdr3_nt: TGTGCCAGCAGCCGAGAGACGACGACAGGGGGCGCGGAGACCCAGTACTTC; cdr3_aa: CASSRETTTGGAETQYF
d_call: .; clone_size: .; j_call: TRBJ2-7; v_call: TRBV6-5; cdr3_nt: TGTGCCAGCAGTAAGCGGACGGAACCCTCCTACGAGCAGTACTTC; cdr3_aa: CASSKRTEPSYEQYF
d_call: TRBD1; clone_size: once; j_call: TRBJ1-5; v_call: TRBV2; cdr3_nt: TGTGCCAGCAGGGACAGGGCCGGGAATCAGCCCCAGCATTTT; cdr3_aa: CASRDRAGNQPQHF
d_call: .; clone_size: .; j_call: TRBJ2-3; v_call: TRBV19; cdr3_nt: TGTGCCAGTAGTATAGATTTAGGGGGAACTAGCACAGATACGCAGTATTTT; cdr3_aa: CASSIDLGGTSTDTQYF
d_call: .; clone_size: .; j_call: TRBJ2-1; v_call: TRBV20-1; cdr3_nt: TGCAGTGCTAGTGGACAGAGGAATGAGCAGTTCTTC; cdr3_aa: CSASGQRNEQFF
d_call: TRBD2; clone_size: .; j_call: TRBJ2-5; v_call: TRBV11-3; cdr3_nt: TGTGCCAGCAGCTTATGGGGGGGAGTCGAAGAGACCCAGTACTTC; cdr3_aa: CASSLWGGVEETQYF
d_call: .; clone_size: .; j_call: TRBJ1-2; v_call: TRBV7-2; cdr3_nt: TGTGCCAGCAGCTTAGAGAGCGGCTTTGGGGGGAGGAACGGCTACACCTTC; cdr3_aa: CASSLESGFGGRNGYTF
d_call: TRBD1; clone_size: few; j_call: TRBJ1-5; v_call: TRBV19; cdr3_nt: TGTGCCAGTAGTACACTACAGGGGTCGAGCAATCAGCCCCAGCATTTT; cdr3_aa: CASSTLQGSSNQPQHF
d_call: .; clone_size: .; j_call: TRBJ2-7; v_call: TRBV7-9; cdr3_nt: TGTGCCAGCAGCTTAGGGGAAGTGGGGCACGAGCAGTACTTC; cdr3_aa: CASSLGEVGHEQYF
d_call: .; clone_size: .; j_call: TRBJ1-4; v_call: TRBV21-1; cdr3_nt: TGTGCCAGCAGCAGGGGACAGGGTGTAAATGAAAAACTGTTTTTT; cdr3_aa: CASSRGQGVNEKLFF
d_call: TRBD2; clone_size: .; j_call: TRBJ2-7; v_call: TRBV6-5; cdr3_nt: TGTGCCAGCAGTTACTCAGCGGGGCGGAGAGGAGAGCAGTACTTC; cdr3_aa: CASSYSAGRRGEQYF
d_call: .; clone_size: .; j_call: TRBJ2-2; v_call: TRBV6-6; cdr3_nt: TGTGCCAGCAGGGGCTCCGGAAACACCGGGGAGCTGTTTTTT; cdr3_aa: CASRGSGNTGELFF
d_call: .; clone_size: .; j_call: TRBJ2-3; v_call: TRBV10-3; cdr3_nt: TGTGCCATCAGTGAGACTAGCAGGGATACGCAGTATTTT; cdr3_aa: CAISETSRDTQYF
d_call: TRBD1; clone_size: .; j_call: TRBJ2-7; v_call: TRBV5-6; cdr3_nt: TGTGCCAGCAGCTTACCGGGACAGGGTTACGAGCAGTACTTC; cdr3_aa: CASSLPGQGYEQYF
d_call: TRBD2; clone_size: once; j_call: TRBJ2-5; v_call: TRBV5-1; cdr3_nt: TGCGCCAGCAGCACCTCCGGGACTATTCAAGAGACCCAGTACTTC; cdr3_aa: CASSTSGTIQETQYF
d_call: TRBD2; clone_size: once; j_call: TRBJ2-1; v_call: TRBV10-2; cdr3_nt: TGCGCCAGCAGTGGAAGCGGGAGCTACAATGAGCAGTTCTTC; cdr3_aa: CASSGSGSYNEQFF
d_call: TRBD1; clone_size: .; j_call: TRBJ2-7; v_call: TRBV7-8; cdr3_nt: TGTGCCAGCAGCCCTGAGACAGGGGTTAGGTACGAGCAGTACTTC; cdr3_aa: CASSPETGVRYEQYF
d_call: .; clone_size: .; j_call: TRBJ2-2; v_call: TRBV9; cdr3_nt: TGTGCCAGCAGCGTAACAGGGTATTTCGGGGAGCTGTTTTTT; cdr3_aa: CASSVTGYFGELFF
d_call: TRBD2; clone_size: .; j_call: TRBJ2-1; v_call: TRBV5-4; cdr3_nt: TGTGCCAGCAGCTTGGACAGCGGGAGGGCCAATGAGCAGTTCTTC; cdr3_aa: CASSLDSGRANEQFF
d_call: TRBD1; clone_size: .; j_call: TRBJ1-2; v_call: TRBV11-2; cdr3_nt: TGTGCCAGCAGCTTAGCAGCGGACAGGCCAGCTAACTATGGCTACACCTTC; cdr3_aa: CASSLAADRPANYGYTF
d_call: .; clone_size: .; j_call: TRBJ1-4; v_call: TRBV25-1; cdr3_nt: TGTGCCAGCAGTGAATCGGTGGGGCAGTTTACTAATGAAAAACTGTTTTTT; cdr3_aa: CASSESVGQFTNEKLFF
d_call: TRBD2; clone_size: few; j_call: TRBJ2-1; v_call: TRBV2; cdr3_nt: TGTGCCAGCAGTGGTAGCGGGAGGGCCCAGTTCTTC; cdr3_aa: CASSGSGRAQFF
d_call: TRBD1; clone_size: .; j_call: TRBJ1-4; v_call: TRBV5-5; cdr3_nt: TGTGCCAGCAGCTCAGGGGGTTGGGAAAAACTGTTTTTT; cdr3_aa: CASSSGGWEKLFF
d_call: .; clone_size: .; j_call: TRBJ2-1; v_call: TRBV6-2/TRBV6-3; cdr3_nt: TGTGCCAGCAGCTCCCGGGACAATGAGCAGTTCTTC; cdr3_aa: CASSSRDNEQFF
d_call: .; clone_size: .; j_call: TRBJ2-7; v_call: TRBV11-2; cdr3_nt: TGTGCCAGCAGTCTAGTGGGACTGCGTCTAGGGCAGTACTTC; cdr3_aa: CASSLVGLRLGQYF
d_call: TRBD2; clone_size: .; j_call: TRBJ2-1; v_call: TRBV7-3; cdr3_nt: TGTGCCAGCAGCTTATCTAGCGGGATATACAATGAGCAGTTCTTC; cdr3_aa: CASSLSSGIYNEQFF
d_call: .; clone_size: .; j_call: TRBJ1-1; v_call: TRBV7-3; cdr3_nt: TGTGCCAGCAGCTTAGGCATTTTGAACACTGAAGCTTTCTTT; cdr3_aa: CASSLGILNTEAFF
d_call: TRBD1; clone_size: .; j_call: TRBJ1-1; v_call: TRBV19; cdr3_nt: TGTGCCAGTAGTATACGGACAGGGAACACTGAAGCTTTCTTT; cdr3_aa: CASSIRTGNTEAFF
d_call: .; clone_size: .; j_call: TRBJ1-1; v_call: TRBV19; cdr3_nt: TGTGCCAGTAGTACAGGGACTAGTGCTGAAGCTTTCTTT; cdr3_aa: CASSTGTSAEAFF
d_call: .; clone_size: .; j_call: TRBJ2-1; v_call: TRBV29-1; cdr3_nt: TGCAGCGTTGAACAAGGCAGGAACTACAATGAGCAGTTCTTC; cdr3_aa: CSVEQGRNYNEQFF
d_call: TRBD1; clone_size: few; j_call: TRBJ2-5; v_call: TRBV9; cdr3_nt: TGTGCCAGCAGCGGGGGACAGGAACAGACCCAGTACTTC; cdr3_aa: CASSGGQEQTQYF
d_call: .; clone_size: .; j_call: TRBJ2-5; v_call: TRBV10-1; cdr3_nt: TGCGCCAGCAGCTTCGGCGGGGCGGACGAAGAGACCCAGTACTTC; cdr3_aa: CASSFGGADEETQYF
d_call: TRBD1; clone_size: .; j_call: TRBJ1-2; v_call: TRBV28; cdr3_nt: TGTGCCAGCAGTTTACCGGGACAGGGGTGGGGCTACACCTTC; cdr3_aa: CASSLPGQGWGYTF
d_call: TRBD1; clone_size: .; j_call: TRBJ1-3; v_call: TRBV18; cdr3_nt: TGTGCCAGCTCACCGGGACAGTCCGTCTCTGGAAACACCATATATTTT; cdr3_aa: CASSPGQSVSGNTIYF
d_call: .; clone_size: .; j_call: TRBJ1-4; v_call: TRBV5-6; cdr3_nt: TGTGCCAGTAGCTTGGTTCAGGGGTCTGAAAAACTGTTTTTT; cdr3_aa: CASSLVQGSEKLFF
d_call: .; clone_size: .; j_call: TRBJ1-1; v_call: TRBV6-5; cdr3_nt: TGTGCCAGCAGTCCCCAGCGGGGACCGACCACTGAAGCTTTCTTT; cdr3_aa: CASSPQRGPTTEAFF
d_call: TRBD1; clone_size: once; j_call: TRBJ2-1; v_call: TRBV6-2/TRBV6-3; cdr3_nt: TGTGCCAGCAGTTCGGGAAGGAGGGCAGGGGGCCTCAATGAGCAGTTCTTC; cdr3_aa: CASSSGRRAGGLNEQFF
d_call: TRBD2; clone_size: .; j_call: TRBJ2-1; v_call: TRBV7-2; cdr3_nt: TGTGCCAGCAGCTTAGGGGGGGGGAGATACGCGGATGAGCAGTTCTTC; cdr3_aa: CASSLGGGRYADEQFF
d_call: .; clone_size: .; j_call: TRBJ1-6; v_call: TRBV28; cdr3_nt: TGTGCCAGCAGTTTATCAACCAGAAATAATTCACCCCTCCACTTT; cdr3_aa: CASSLSTRNNSPLHF
d_call: TRBD1; clone_size: .; j_call: TRBJ2-1; v_call: TRBV11-2; cdr3_nt: TGTGCCAGCAGCTCGGACAGGGTCAATGAGCAGTTCTTC; cdr3_aa: CASSSDRVNEQFF
d_call: .; clone_size: .; j_call: TRBJ2-2; v_call: TRBV4-3; cdr3_nt: TGCGCCAGCAGCCAAGATAGGCCAGGCACCGGGGAGCTGTTTTTT; cdr3_aa: CASSQDRPGTGELFF
d_call: .; clone_size: .; j_call: TRBJ2-2; v_call: TRBV7-7; cdr3_nt: TGTGCTAGCAGCTTAGGTAGCGCCGCGAACACCGGGGAGCTGTTTTTT; cdr3_aa: CASSLGSAANTGELFF
d_call: TRBD2; clone_size: .; j_call: TRBJ2-3; v_call: TRBV7-6; cdr3_nt: TGTGCCAGCAGCTTAATAGCCACTAGCGGAACAGATACGCAGTATTTT; cdr3_aa: CASSLIATSGTDTQYF